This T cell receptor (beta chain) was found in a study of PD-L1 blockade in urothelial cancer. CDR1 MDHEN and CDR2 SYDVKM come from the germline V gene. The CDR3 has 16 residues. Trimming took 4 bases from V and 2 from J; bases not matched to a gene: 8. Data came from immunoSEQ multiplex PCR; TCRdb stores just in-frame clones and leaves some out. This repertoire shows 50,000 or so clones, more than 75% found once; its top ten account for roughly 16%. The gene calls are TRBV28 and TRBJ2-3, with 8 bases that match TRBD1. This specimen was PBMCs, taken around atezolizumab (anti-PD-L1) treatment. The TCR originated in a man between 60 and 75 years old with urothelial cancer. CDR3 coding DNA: TGTGCCAGCAGTTCTCTGGACAGGGAGGACACAGATACGCAGTATTTT. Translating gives CASSSLDREDTDTQYF. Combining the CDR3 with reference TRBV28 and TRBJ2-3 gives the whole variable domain DVKVTQSSRYLVKRTGEKVFLECVQDMDHENMFWYRQDPGLGLRLIYFSYDVKMKEKGDIPEGYSVSREKKERFSLILESASTNQTSMYLCASSSLDREDTDTQYFGPGTRLTVL.